In its sample, the clone carrying this T cell receptor (beta chain) was seen a few times. This specimen comes from a study of blood T cell repertoires in COVID-19. Using immunoSEQ multiplex PCR, the repertoire was profiled, and TCRdb retains in-frame clones only, with some absent. The table lists about 25,000 clones, around 80% of them singletons. Sequencing was performed on peripheral blood. This clonotype originated in a woman older than 75 with acute or convalescent COVID-19.

CDR3 nucleotide sequence: TGTGCCAGCAGCCAGGGGACAGGGGGCGCGGGCACTGAAGCTTTCTTT. The encoded protein is CASSQGTGGAGTEAFF. The chain couples TRBV4-2 to TRBJ1-1, with 12 nucleotides matching TRBD1. The CDR3 covers 16 residues. CDR1 LGHNA and CDR2 YNFKEQ come from the germline V gene. J was trimmed by 4 bases and V by 3 bases; bases with no gene match: 6.